The present T cell receptor (beta chain) was sequenced within a study of shared clonotypes between healthy human individuals. Study-wide context: Researchers assigned three CD4 naive, three CD4 memory, two CD8 naive and one CD8 memory plate to each donor.

Partitioning of CD4+ cells yielded a CD45RA+ naive subset and a CD45RA-negative memory subset. Germline loops: CDR1 SGHRS, CDR2 YFSETQ. V shed 0 bases and J 6 bases; nucleotides not matched to a gene: 2. The CDR3 runs to 13 residues. In the original analysis: In the immunoSEQ data, sequences were junction-only and lacked quality scores, so filtering differed. The repertoire was sequenced with immunoSEQ multiplex PCR; TCRdb's copy has only in-frame clones and lacks some. The V and J calls and clone size are taken from that table; D and trimming were inferred from the DNA. The sample has 1 million to 1.3 million clones, approximately 80% seen once. Notes on this clone: The sample has other DNA sequences that encode this CDR3 too.

The source is a man between 18 and 29 years old in good health. Some clones in this sample may be carry-over from other donors' samples. The gene calls are TRBV5-1 and TRBJ1-2; TRBD1 matches 7 bases. Sample: memory CD4+ T cells from PBMCs. Subset here: CD45RA-negative fraction. The CDR3 spells CASSLGQGDGYTF. CDR3 sequence (DNA): TGCGCCAGCAGCTTGGGACAGGGAGATGGCTACACCTTC.